This TCR beta chain was found in a study of Tregs in tolerant kidney transplant recipients. The CDR3 totals 18 residues. Clones were read by immunoSEQ multiplex PCR, and TCRdb kept only the in-frame ones, dropping some. This sample has more than 95,000 clones, with around 91% found just once. The chain carries TRBV12-2 and TRBJ2-6; the table's TRBD1 call for D was not verified on the DNA. TRBV12-2 is tagged as a pseudogene. Sequencing input: CD4+ T cells from blood. This TCR was recovered from a human donor in good health. CDR3 sequence: CASRLAGGRSSGANVLTF. The CDR3, as DNA: TGTGCAAGTCGCTTAGCAGGGGGACGGAGCTCTGGGGCCAACGTCCTGACTTTC.